This section outlines one TCR beta chain sequence together with its context. Its target is unknown. The sample originates from a study of cytomegalovirus exposure and HLA in healthy donors. Study context: Clustering assigned 70% to 85% of the approximately 400 genotyped donors to the Caucasian-associated ancestry cluster.

General study findings and limits: CMV serostatus was the only recorded immune exposure for donors. Later on, an analysis tied 18,000 or so TCR beta sequences to HLA alleles at 0.05 false discovery rate.

PCR employed 60 Vbeta and 13 Jbeta primers. As processed by the authors: Unique TCR beta chains totaled some 78 million in a later count, with some 10 million of them shared. TCRdb keeps only in-frame clones here, not all; method: immunoSEQ multiplex PCR. V and J calls and clone size follow that table, whereas D and trimming were derived from the DNA. The table lists over 150,000 clones, about 72% of them singletons. Source material: PBMCs. This TCR was recovered from a man aged 50-59 years in good health and CMV-seropositive.

The CDR3 DNA reads TGTGCCAGTACCAGCTCACAGCGGATCAATCAGCCCCAGCATTTT. Its protein is CASTSSQRINQPQHF. The chain uses TRBV19 and TRBJ1-5, with D unresolved. V was shortened by 7 bases and J by 3 bases, with 16 bases between the two germline ends. The CDR3 length is 15 residues. The germline gives CDR1 LNHDA, CDR2 SQIVND (reference sequence).